A selection of T cell receptor beta chains follows, all from one sample in a study of patients and donors after allogeneic stem cell transplantation. TCRdb fed the RT-PCR reads into MiXCR, producing one record per CDR3 protein. The sample yields about 960,000 distinct CDR3 sequences, roughly 18% seen once. Sequencing was done on a sample of blood, either unsorted or a sorted T cell fraction (not recorded which). These receptors came from a human donor who was either an allogeneic HSCT recipient or a stem cell or donor lymphocyte infusion donor (not recorded which). It is not recorded whose cells these are; they may come from a transplant donor. The CDR3 runs from the conserved cysteine through the conserved F or W. The order of the fields is V gene, D gene, CDR3 length, J gene, clone size, CDR3 DNA, CDR3 protein. The D gene is left open where the match is weak. The listing skips clone size in some rows; elsewhere it reads once, few, many or a size class.

V: TRBV24-1
D: -
length: 15
J: TRBJ2-1
size: few
DNA: TGTGCCACCAGTGATACTCGGAAAGTCCAATATGAGCAGTTCTTC
CDR3: CATSDTRKVQYEQFF

V: TRBV7-9
D: -
length: 16
J: TRBJ2-2
size: few
DNA: TGTGCCAGCAGCTTACAAGGCGGACCCCACACCGGGGAGCTGTTTTTT
CDR3: CASSLQGGPHTGELFF

V: TRBV7-3
D: -
length: 13
J: TRBJ2-7
size: few
DNA: TGTGCCAGCAGCTTACATTTAGGGTCCGAGCAGTACTTC
CDR3: CASSLHLGSEQYF

V: TRBV27
D: -
length: 15
J: TRBJ2-1
size: -
DNA: TGTGCCAGCAGTTTCGGATTCACGCTTCCATATGAGCAGTTCTTC
CDR3: CASSFGFTLPYEQFF

V: TRBV20-1
D: -
length: 12
J: TRBJ1-2
size: -
DNA: TGCAGTGCTAAGGACAGTAACTATGGCTACACCTTC
CDR3: CSAKDSNYGYTF

V: TRBV7-2
D: -
length: 15
J: TRBJ1-4
size: -
DNA: TGTGCCAGCAGCTTAAAGGTCGCAACTAATGAAAAACTGTTTTTT
CDR3: CASSLKVATNEKLFF

V: TRBV20-1
D: -
length: 14
J: TRBJ2-1
size: -
DNA: TGCAGTGCCCGCCAAGCCGGGGTGGGCAATGAGCAGTTCTTC
CDR3: CSARQAGVGNEQFF

V: TRBV27
D: -
length: 18
J: TRBJ2-4
size: -
DNA: TGTGCCAGCAGTCGCCAGGACCGCGGGCCCCTAGCCAAAAACATTCAGTACTTC
CDR3: CASSRQDRGPLAKNIQYF

V: TRBV2
D: -
length: 11
J: TRBJ2-4
size: -
DNA: TGTGCCAGCAGTCCCCCTGGCATTCAGTACTTC
CDR3: CASSPPGIQYF

V: TRBV24-1
D: -
length: 15
J: TRBJ1-5
size: few
DNA: TGTGCCACCAGTGATTTGTCAGGGAAGGATCAGCCCCAGCATTTT
CDR3: CATSDLSGKDQPQHF

V: TRBV4-2
D: -
length: 15
J: TRBJ1-2
size: few
DNA: TGTGCCAGCAGCCGCCCGGACAGAGCCATCGATGGCTACACCTTC
CDR3: CASSRPDRAIDGYTF

V: TRBV7-8
D: TRBD2
length: 17
J: TRBJ2-3
size: -
DNA: TGTGCCAGCAGCTTACCAACTAGCGGGAGAAGCTCAGATACGCAGTATTTT
CDR3: CASSLPTSGRSSDTQYF